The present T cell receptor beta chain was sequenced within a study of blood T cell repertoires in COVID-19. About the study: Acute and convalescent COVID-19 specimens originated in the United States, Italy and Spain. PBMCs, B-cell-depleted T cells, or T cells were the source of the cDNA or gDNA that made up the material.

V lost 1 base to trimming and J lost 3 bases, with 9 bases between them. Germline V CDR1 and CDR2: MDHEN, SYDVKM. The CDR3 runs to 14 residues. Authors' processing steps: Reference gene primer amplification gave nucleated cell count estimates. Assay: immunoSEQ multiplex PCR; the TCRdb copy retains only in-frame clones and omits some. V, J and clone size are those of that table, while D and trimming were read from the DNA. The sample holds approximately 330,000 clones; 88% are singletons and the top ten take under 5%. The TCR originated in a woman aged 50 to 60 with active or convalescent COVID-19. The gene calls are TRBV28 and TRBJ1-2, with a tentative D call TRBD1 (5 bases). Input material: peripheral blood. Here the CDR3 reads CASSLSGRDYGYTF. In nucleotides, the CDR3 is TGTGCCAGCAGTTTATCCGGCAGGGACTATGGCTACACCTTC.